A single sample is the source of the 28 T cell receptor beta chains below, sequenced in a study of vaccination and CD4 T cells after COVID-19. Their antigens remain unidentified. Treatment in this sample: approximately 9-day PBMC culture with coronavirus spike peptide pools or control peptides (ViraFEST assay). Cultured CD4+ T-cell DNA underwent Oncomine TCR Beta short-read sequencing. TCRdb ran MiXCR on the PCR reads and lists one entry per CDR3 protein. The profile shows 10,000 to 13,000 distinct CDR3 sequences, about a third of them singletons. Sequencing was done on a sample of CD4+ T cells from blood, cultured in vitro. These receptors all stem from a human donor who had recovered from COVID-19.

This rearrangement joins TRBV6-1 to TRBJ1-5, with 9 bases aligning to TRBD1. In germline, CDR1 is MNHNS, CDR2 SASEGT. Trimming took 6 bases from V and 2 from J; bases not matched to a gene: 11. The CDR3 length is 17 residues. CDR3 amino acids: CASSSVTGGQGNQPQHF. The DNA of the CDR3 is TGTGCCAGCAGCTCCGTTACAGGGGGCCAGGGCAATCAGCCCCAGCATTTT.

This clonotype came up a few times. V and J are TRBV7-2 and TRBJ1-2, with 7 bases identical to TRBD1. V dropped 6 bases and J dropped 3; count of bases not matched to a gene: 7. CDR3 length equals 14 residues. Germline lookup yields CDR1 SGHTA and CDR2 FQGNSA. This CDR3 is CASRQTGTDYGYTF. DNA of the CDR3: TGTGCCAGCAGACAAACCGGGACAGACTATGGCTACACCTTC.

Only a few counts were recorded for this clonotype. The gene calls are TRBV7-2 and TRBJ1-1; D not certain. The CDR3 loop spans 13 amino acids. The germline V and J ends were trimmed by 1 base and 0 bases, with 3 bases remaining between them. CDR1 and CDR2 from the germline V gene are SGHTA and FQGNSA. The CDR3, as DNA: TGTGCCAGCAGCTTAGTTGTGAACACTGAAGCTTTCTTT. This sequence encodes CASSLVVNTEAFF.

Only a few counts were recorded for this clonotype. V and J are TRBV7-2 and TRBJ1-2, with D possibly matching TRBD1 (5 bases). This CDR3 has 13 residues. The germline V gene has CDR1 SGHTA and CDR2 FQGNSA. V lost 3 bases and J lost 5, with 10 bases in between. The CDR3 bases are TGTGCCAGCAGCTTTGGGACTGAGTATGGCTACACCTTC. Translation gives CASSFGTEYGYTF.

This clonotype was observed a handful of times. The chain recombines TRBV20-1 with TRBJ2-1, with D perhaps TRBD2 (6 bases). Germline CDR1 and CDR2: DFQATT and SNEGSKA (reference sequence). This CDR3 has 14 residues. Trimming took 6 bases from V and 7 from J, leaving 19 bases between them. CDR3 protein: CSASGLADLNEQFF. The CDR3 DNA is TGCAGTGCCTCGGGACTCGCAGACCTTAATGAGCAGTTCTTC.

The V call is TRBV7-3, the J call TRBJ2-3; 10 bases align to TRBD2. The V gene's germline CDR1 is SGHTA and CDR2 FQGTGA. The CDR3 consists of 15 residues. J was trimmed by 4 bases and V by 5 bases; bases with no gene match: 6. CDR3 sequence reads: CASSQRGGPADTQYF. The CDR3 nucleotides read TGTGCCAGCAGCCAGCGGGGGGGCCCGGCAGATACGCAGTATTTT.

This clonotype occurred once. The V and J genes are TRBV5-1 and TRBJ2-7; D remains unclear. Germline values: CDR1 SGHRS, CDR2 YFSETQ. V shed 0 bases and J shed 0 bases, with 7 bases lying between them. This CDR3 comprises 14 residues. This CDR3 is CASSLGPPSYEQYF. CDR3 sequence (DNA): TGCGCCAGCAGCTTGGGACCGCCCTCCTACGAGCAGTACTTC.

This clonotype was counted only a few times. V and J are TRBV5-1 and TRBJ2-5; D unresolved. Trimming stripped 0 bases from V and 0 bases from J, with 3 bases between. The germline V gene has CDR1 SGHRS and CDR2 YFSETQ. The CDR3 runs to 13 residues. The CDR3 loop reads CASSLEYQETQYF. CDR3 in DNA: TGCGCCAGCAGCTTGGAGTACCAAGAGACCCAGTACTTC. Together with reference TRBV5-1 and TRBJ2-5, the CDR3 gives the full variable domain: KAGVTQTPRYLIKTRGQQVTLSCSPISGHRSVSWYQQTPGQGLQFLFEYFSETQRNKGNFPGRFSGRQFSNSRSEMNVSTLELGDSALYLCASSLEYQETQYFGPGTRLLVL.

This chain joins TRBV6-5 and TRBJ1-1; D is possibly TRBD1 (5 bases). V was cut by 4 bases and J by 8 bases, with 17 bases left in between. CDR1 and CDR2 (germline): MNHEY, SVGAGI. The CDR3 runs 14 residues. CDR3 sequence (DNA): TGTGCCAGCAGTTCCCTCGGGGGTCAGAAGGAAGCTTTCTTT. This codes for CASSSLGGQKEAFF.

This clonotype occurred a few times. The rearrangement links TRBV6-2 or TRBV6-3 to TRBJ2-7; D is uncertain. CDR3 size: 14 residues. The germline V gene encodes CDR1 MNHEY and CDR2 SVGEGT. The V end was cut by 0 bases, the J end by 3 bases, with 9 bases between. In DNA form, the CDR3 reads TGTGCCAGCAGTTACTCGTTTCCCGTCTACGAGCAGTACTTC. Protein: CASSYSFPVYEQYF.

J is TRBJ1-5 and V is TRBV7-2; D is unresolved. In germline, CDR1 is SGHTA, CDR2 FQGNSA. V lost 3 bases and J 2 bases, leaving 17 bases between the germline ends. This CDR3 is 17 amino acids long. The CDR3 sequence is CASSLFSTGQGNQPQHF. CDR3 in DNA: TGTGCCAGCAGCTTGTTCTCGACCGGGCAGGGCAATCAGCCCCAGCATTTT.

The chain combines TRBV19 with TRBJ2-7; D gene uncertain. V was shortened by 1 base and J by 6 bases, with 4 bases between the two germline ends. CDR3 length: 11 residues. Germline CDR1 is LNHDA and CDR2 is SQIVND (reference sequence). DNA of the CDR3: TGTGCCAGTAGTATAGGAGCCGAGCAGTACTTC. Translation: CASSIGAEQYF.

This clonotype was observed a handful of times. The chain employs TRBV7-9 and TRBJ2-5; 14 positions agree with TRBD2. CDR1 and CDR2 (germline): SEHNR, FQNEAQ (reference sequence). The V gene end was trimmed by 5 bases and the J gene end by 0 bases; junction bases not matched to a gene: 8. CDR3 length: 18 amino acids. CDR3 nucleotide sequence: TGTGCCAGCAGCAAACGCGGGACTAGCGGGAGTTACCAAGAGACCCAGTACTTC. Translating gives CASSKRGTSGSYQETQYF.

This clonotype has more than one count but fewer than ten. The chain recombines TRBV6-5 with TRBJ2-5; no reliable D call. Germline CDR1 reads MNHEY; CDR2 reads SVGAGI. The CDR3 has 11 amino acids. Trimming stripped 3 bases from V and 3 bases from J, with 2 bases between. CDR3 in amino acids: CASSYKETQYF. The CDR3 region has the DNA TGTGCCAGCAGTTATAAAGAGACCCAGTACTTC.

This rearrangement joins TRBV24-1 to TRBJ2-1; a possible D gene is TRBD1 (5 bases). CDR3 length: 13 amino acids. Germline values: CDR1 KGHDR, CDR2 SFDVKD. Trimming shortened V by 3 bases and J by 8 bases, and 10 bases separated the two germline ends. CDR3 coding DNA: TGTGCCACCAGTGATACCAGGGCCTATGAGCAGTTCTTC. Translation gives CATSDTRAYEQFF.

The rearrangement uses TRBV6-1 and TRBJ1-1; 12 bases map to TRBD1. Losses at the gene ends were 6 bases for V and 11 bases for J; bases not matched to a gene: 7. The germline V gene encodes CDR1 MNHNS and CDR2 SASEGT. The CDR3 covers 13 residues. Here the CDR3 reads CASRQGQGARAFF. In DNA form, the CDR3 reads TGTGCCAGCAGGCAGGGACAGGGGGCGCGGGCTTTCTTT.

V gene TRBV4-3 combines with J gene TRBJ1-1; D call uncertain. Germline V lookup: CDR1 LGHNA, CDR2 YSLEER. V lost 4 bases and J 1 base, leaving 10 bases between the germline ends. There are 14 residues in the CDR3. The CDR3 protein is CASSPEHKNTEAFF. The CDR3 coding sequence is TGCGCCAGCAGCCCCGAACACAAGAACACTGAAGCTTTCTTT.

The chain uses TRBV28 and TRBJ1-2; no definite D call. Germline CDR1 MDHEN, CDR2 SYDVKM. This CDR3 spans 12 amino acids. Trimming cost V 8 bases and J 8 bases, with 15 bases left between them. CDR3 DNA sequence: TGTGCCAGCGAAACGGGAGGGTTCGGCTACACCTTC. Its translation is CASETGGFGYTF.

This clonotype appeared a few times. The CDR3 loop is CASTEAVGPSEAFF. The CDR3 DNA reads as TGTGCCAGCACCGAGGCAGTTGGCCCTAGTGAAGCTTTCTTT. The chain employs TRBV6-1 and TRBJ1-1, with D uncertain. Trimming took off 7 bases at V and 7 bases at J, with 19 bases between the two ends. The CDR3 covers 14 residues. CDR1 is MNHNS and CDR2 is SASEGT in the germline V gene.

DNA of the CDR3: TGTGCCAGCAGCCCCTTTGTTGGGGCTAGCGGGGTCTACGAGCAGTACTTC. Translated: CASSPFVGASGVYEQYF. The chain has TRBV7-6 and TRBJ2-7; 9 bases are shared with TRBD2. CDR1 and CDR2 (germline): SGHVS, FNYEAQ. CDR3 length equals 17 residues. The trim removed 5 bases at V and 3 bases at J, leaving 14 bases unmatched.

On this clonotype: Germline and junction disagree at one end, which may indicate a read error. The CDR3 coding sequence is TGTGCCAGTAGTAGCAGGGGCCATATCTCCTGCGAGCAGTACTTC. As protein: CASSSRGHISCEQYF. This chain links TRBV19 with TRBJ2-7; TRBD1 is a possible D gene (6 bases). The CDR3 length is 15 residues. The germline CDR1 and CDR2 sequences are LNHDA and SQIVND (reference sequence).

V is TRBV6-1 and J is TRBJ2-7; D not resolved. Germline loops: CDR1 MNHNS, CDR2 SASEGT. The CDR3 is made up of 14 amino acids. Trimming pared 2 bases from V and 4 bases from J, leaving 12 bases between. CDR3 in amino acids: CASSERKMGYEQYF. The CDR3 DNA is TGTGCCAGCAGTGAAAGGAAAATGGGGTACGAGCAGTACTTC.

This clonotype occurred a few times. This sequence joins TRBV7-6 and TRBJ2-1; D not certain. The germline V and J ends were trimmed by 5 bases and 5 bases, with 7 bases remaining between them. Per the germline V gene, CDR1 is SGHVS and CDR2 is FNYEAQ. CDR3 length: 12 amino acids. The CDR3 nucleotides read TGTGCCAGCAGCCTCGCCCACAATGAGCAGTTCTTC. Translation gives CASSLAHNEQFF.

This clonotype appeared a few times. The chain is built from TRBV7-2 and TRBJ1-2, with D uncertain. Germline V gene data show CDR1 as SGHTA and CDR2 as FQGNSA. The CDR3 spans 13 residues. Between the trimmed V and J ends, which lost 8 bases and 6 bases, there was a span of 16 bases. The DNA of the CDR3 is TGTGCCAGCGGAAGTGGGGTATTCCATGGCTACACCTTC. Its protein product is CASGSGVFHGYTF.

This clonotype came up a few times. The chain links TRBV20-1 to TRBJ2-7; possibly TRBD1 for D (5 bases). In germline, CDR1 is DFQATT, CDR2 SNEGSKA (reference sequence). CDR3 length: 13 residues. V lost 5 bases and J 1 base, leaving 12 bases between the germline ends. The CDR3 DNA reads TGCAGTGCTCGAAACAGGCTTTCCTACGAGCAGTACTTC. Translating gives CSARNRLSYEQYF.

This clonotype was picked up a small number of times. The junction shows a germline mismatch at one end, possibly a read error. The chain joins TRBV7-2 to TRBJ1-2; 7 bases are shared with TRBD1. Germline loops: CDR1 SGHTA, CDR2 FQGNSA. The CDR3 is 13 amino acids. The CDR3 spells CASSLDRYYAYTF. As DNA, the CDR3 is TGTGCCAGCAGCTTGGACAGGTACTATGCCTACACCTTC.

In the case of this clonotype: The junction and the germline gene differ at one end; a read error may be behind it. This rearrangement joins TRBV7-2 to TRBJ2-7; TRBD2 matches at 12 bases. CDR1 SGHTA and CDR2 FQGNSA come from the germline V gene. This CDR3 comprises 15 residues. CDR3 region: CANSARTSGTYEQYF. The CDR3 DNA is TGTGCCAACAGCGCGCGGACTAGCGGGACCTACGAGCAGTACTTC.

In this sample, this clonotype turned up once. The rearrangement joins TRBV6-2 or TRBV6-3 to TRBJ1-2, with 7 nucleotides matching TRBD1. This CDR3 contains 14 residues. V lost 7 bases, J lost 0 bases, and 5 bases stayed unmatched. Germline V lookup: CDR1 MNHEY, CDR2 SVGEGT. The chain's CDR3 is CASTQGYSNYGYTF. For the CDR3, the DNA is TGTGCCAGCACACAGGGGTATTCTAACTATGGCTACACCTTC.